The clone carrying this T cell receptor (beta chain) has ten or more counts. This sample was taken from a study of human T cells and chemical hapten exposure. V lost 1 base and J lost 5, with 7 bases in between. The germline gives CDR1 SGHRS, CDR2 YFSETQ. CDR3 length equals 13 residues. TCRdb re-analysed the RACE reads in MiXCR, keeping a single row per CDR3 protein. Among around 250,000 distinct CDR3 sequences listed, approximately 8.6% were seen once. Indicated time point: pre-sensitization, week 0. Indicated treatment: therapeutic diphenylcyclopropenone sensitization with weekly scalp DPC. The chain is built from TRBV5-1 and TRBJ1-5, with D unclear. The starting material was whole blood, obtained in connection with sensitization to the hapten diphenylcyclopropenone (DPC). This receptor was identified in a woman aged 40 to 55 with alopecia areata. Some clones in this sample may be carry-over from other donors' samples. The CDR3 here is CASSLSIDQPQHF. For the CDR3, the DNA is TGCGCCAGCAGCTTGTCGATAGATCAGCCCCAGCATTTT.